Following are 21 T cell receptor beta chains from one sample sequenced in a study of Ad26.COV2.S vaccination and SARS-CoV-2 variants. The treatment denotes: some 20 received Ad26.COV2.S at low or high dose, single or two shots; about 5 received placebo; per-sample allocation not given. Samples were taken on day 63 after the first vaccine or placebo injection. Clones were read by immunoSEQ multiplex PCR, and TCRdb kept only the in-frame ones, dropping some. The sample holds around 300,000 clones, approximately 90% seen once. The sequences come from peripheral blood, collected in a trial of Ad26.COV2.S vaccine versus placebo. These receptor sequences come from a person between 18 and 60 years old who received the Ad26.COV2.S COVID-19 vaccine or a placebo.

This chain joins TRBV21-1 and TRBJ2-5; the D segment call TRBD2 is taken from the table without a DNA check. TRBV21-1 is a pseudogene locus. The CDR3 is 17 amino acids. Here the CDR3 DNA reads TGTGCCAGCAGCAAAGCTATAGGGACGCCTCGGGAGAGGACCCAGTACTTC. Its translation is CASSKAIGTPRERTQYF.

The chain has TRBV2 and TRBJ2-2; D not certain. V dropped 7 bases and J dropped 0 bases, with 9 bases sitting between them. This CDR3 is 14 amino acids long. Germline V gene data show CDR1 as SNHLY and CDR2 as FYNNEI. The CDR3 loop is CASTRQTNTGELFF. The CDR3 coding sequence is TGTGCCAGCACCCGACAAACGAACACCGGGGAGCTGTTTTTT.

In this sample, this clone turned up a few times. CDR3 loop: CASSSPGLADTGELFF. CDR3 sequence (DNA): TGTGCCAGCAGTTCCCCGGGACTAGCGGACACCGGGGAGCTGTTTTTT. The rearrangement joins TRBV6-2 or TRBV6-3 to TRBJ2-2; TRBD2 agrees at 11 bases. V lost 4 bases and J lost 3; bases outside the gene matches: 4. The CDR3 totals 16 residues. Germline CDR1 MNHEY, CDR2 SVGEGT.

The chain recombines TRBV5-6 with TRBJ2-7; no clear D. CDR1 and CDR2 from the germline V gene are SGHDT and YYEEEE. The V end was cut by 0 bases, the J end by 5 bases, with 9 bases between. The CDR3 has 13 amino acids. The CDR3 region has the DNA TGTGCCAGCAGCTTGGTTGATAGCAACGAGCAGTACTTC. Translation gives CASSLVDSNEQYF.

For this clone: The same CDR3 can be traced to other DNA sequences in this sample. CDR3 coding DNA: TGTGCCAGTAGTAGGGCGACAGGGGAATCCTACGAGCAGTACTTC. Residues: CASSRATGESYEQYF. V and J are TRBV19 and TRBJ2-7, with 8 bases identical to TRBD1. The germline CDR1 and CDR2 sequences are LNHDA and SQIVND (reference sequence). V was pared by 4 bases and J by 1 base, with 6 bases of the junction left unmatched. The CDR3 runs to 15 residues.

The rearrangement links TRBV6-5 to TRBJ1-1, with TRBD1 matching 8 bases. Germline V lookup: CDR1 MNHEY, CDR2 SVGAGI. V lost 9 bases to trimming and J lost 1 base; unmatched junction nucleotides: 1. CDR3 length equals 12 residues. The CDR3 region is CASGTGNTEAFF. CDR3 DNA: TGTGCCAGTGGGACAGGGAACACTGAAGCTTTCTTT.

This sequence joins TRBV3-1 (or the pseudogene TRBV3-2) and TRBJ2-1, with D unresolved. The V end lost 2 bases, the J end lost 8 bases, and 10 bases lay between the germline ends. The length of the CDR3 is 13 residues. CDR1 and CDR2 from the germline V gene are LGHDT and YNNKEL (reference sequence). This chain's CDR3 is CASSQYQLDEQFF. In DNA, the CDR3 is TGTGCCAGCAGCCAATACCAGCTCGATGAGCAGTTCTTC.

This clone was detected once. The gene calls are TRBV7-9 and TRBJ2-1, with 7 positions matching TRBD1. In germline, CDR1 is SEHNR, CDR2 FQNEAQ (reference sequence). This CDR3 has 15 amino acids. With V trimmed by 4 bases and J by 9 bases, 12 bases remained unmatched. The DNA of the CDR3 is TGTGCCAGCAGCTCTATCGACAGGGATCGGAGTGAGCAGTTCTTC. As protein: CASSSIDRDRSEQFF.

The chain uses TRBV5-1 and TRBJ1-2, with 7 bases matching TRBD1. CDR3 size: 14 residues. CDR1 and CDR2 (germline): SGHRS, YFSETQ. With 0 bases clipped from V and 5 bases from J, the junction kept 4 bases outside the gene matches. The chain's CDR3 is CASSLGLGQYGYTF. The CDR3 nucleotides read TGCGCCAGCAGCTTGGGGTTGGGACAGTATGGCTACACCTTC. The full variable domain, its missing parts supplied by reference TRBV5-1 and TRBJ1-2, is KAGVTQTPRYLIKTRGQQVTLSCSPISGHRSVSWYQQTPGQGLQFLFEYFSETQRNKGNFPGRFSGRQFSNSRSEMNVSTLELGDSALYLCASSLGLGQYGYTFGSGTRLTVV.

This chain uses TRBV30 with TRBJ2-7; D possibly corresponds to TRBD1 (5 bases). Deletions cut 3 bases from V and 1 base from J, with 10 bases between. This CDR3 region has 13 residues. The germline V gene has CDR1 GTSNPN and CDR2 SVGIG (reference sequence). CDR3 nucleotides: TGTGCCTGGAGCATTCAGGGATCCTACGAGCAGTACTTC. Its protein product is CAWSIQGSYEQYF.

This rearrangement joins TRBV24-1 to TRBJ2-2; 12 nucleotides match TRBD2. This CDR3 comprises 17 residues. Germline trimming cut 4 bases from V and 1 base from J; bases unmatched to any gene: 3. Germline values: CDR1 KGHDR, CDR2 SFDVKD. CDR3 nucleotides: TGTGCCACCAGTGACAGGACTAGCGGGGAGAACACCGGGGAGCTGTTTTTT. It yields the protein CATSDRTSGENTGELFF.

The chain couples TRBV4-1 to TRBJ2-5; 7 bases match TRBD1. Germline-derived CDR1 and CDR2 are MGHRA and YSYEKL. Trimming took 2 bases from V and 0 from J; bases not matched to a gene: 6. The CDR3 spans 16 residues. CDR3 in amino acids: CASSQPGTANQETQYF. The CDR3 nucleotides are TGCGCCAGCAGCCAACCTGGGACAGCCAACCAAGAGACCCAGTACTTC.

The V and J genes are TRBV7-2 and TRBJ1-1; D not certain. Germline assignment: CDR1 SGHTA and CDR2 FQGNSA. CDR3 length: 11 residues. V lost 2 bases and J lost 6, with 4 bases in between. The CDR3 loop reads CASSLFAEAFF. CDR3 nucleotides: TGTGCCAGCAGCTTATTCGCTGAAGCTTTCTTT.

The genes are TRBV3-1 (or the pseudogene TRBV3-2) and TRBJ2-1; TRBD2 matches at 11 bases. With V trimmed by 2 bases and J by 7 bases, 7 bases remained unmatched. Germline V lookup: CDR1 LGHDT, CDR2 YNNKEL (reference sequence). The CDR3 totals 16 residues. The CDR3 protein is CASSQSASGGRNEQFF. The CDR3 coding sequence is TGTGCCAGCAGCCAATCGGCTAGCGGGGGGAGGAATGAGCAGTTCTTC.

Here the CDR3 reads CASSPRTPDEQFF. The CDR3 nucleotides are TGTGCCAGCAGCCCCCGGACTCCCGATGAGCAGTTCTTC. The chain is built from TRBV7-9 and TRBJ2-1; D perhaps matches TRBD2 (5 bases). CDR3 size: 13 residues. The germline V gene has CDR1 SEHNR and CDR2 FQNEAQ (reference sequence). Deletions cut 5 bases from V and 8 bases from J, with 13 bases between.

J is TRBJ2-1 and V is TRBV28, with D hard to call. This CDR3 comprises 12 residues. The germline V and J ends were trimmed by 6 bases and 4 bases, with 7 bases remaining between them. Germline V gene sequence: CDR1 MDHEN, CDR2 SYDVKM. Here the CDR3 DNA reads TGTGCCAGCAGAGAGCGTTACAATGAGCAGTTCTTC. This sequence encodes CASRERYNEQFF.

This clone appeared once. The V call is TRBV9, the J call TRBJ1-2, with D hard to call. Germline V lookup: CDR1 SGDLS, CDR2 YYNGEE. This CDR3 contains 16 residues. The V and J ends lost 0 bases and 0 bases respectively, with 12 bases between them. CDR3 nucleotides: TGTGCCAGCAGCGTAGCATCAGGTGTTCCTAACTATGGCTACACCTTC. Amino acid sequence: CASSVASGVPNYGYTF. Together with reference TRBV9 and TRBJ1-2, the CDR3 gives the full variable domain: DSGVTQTPKHLITATGQRVTLRCSPRSGDLSVYWYQQSLDQGLQFLIQYYNGEERAKGNILERFSAQQFPDLHSELNLSSLELGDSALYFCASSVASGVPNYGYTFGSGTRLTVV.

This chain links TRBV11-1 with TRBJ2-1; D uncertain. Trimming took off 7 bases at V and 3 bases at J, with 10 bases between the two ends. Germline values: CDR1 SGHAT, CDR2 FQDESV (reference sequence). CDR3 length equals 13 residues. The CDR3 reads CASKGIGYNEQFF. The CDR3 coding sequence is TGTGCCAGCAAAGGTATCGGCTACAATGAGCAGTTCTTC.

Here the CDR3 DNA reads TGTGCCAGCAGCTTATTTTTCAACTATGGCTACACCTTC. It specifies CASSLFFNYGYTF. The rearrangement uses TRBV11-2 and TRBJ1-2; D is uncertain. Trimming pared 2 bases from V and 2 bases from J, leaving 6 bases between. The germline gives CDR1 SGHAT, CDR2 FQNNGV. This CDR3 region has 13 residues. Drawing the rest from reference TRBV11-2 and TRBJ1-2, the complete variable domain is EAGVAQSPRYKIIEKRQSVAFWCNPISGHATLYWYQQILGQGPKLLIQFQNNGVVDDSQLPKDRFSAERLKGVDSTLKIQPAKLEDSAVYLCASSLFFNYGYTFGSGTRLTVV.

The chain couples TRBV6-2 or TRBV6-3 to TRBJ2-2, with D unresolved. The CDR3 spans 13 residues. V lost 2 bases, J lost 3 bases, and 4 bases lay in between. CDR1 is MNHEY and CDR2 is SVGEGT in the germline V gene. The CDR3 DNA reads TGTGCCAGCAGTTACCGAGACACCGGGGAGCTGTTTTTT. Translating it yields CASSYRDTGELFF.

The chain has TRBV4-2 and TRBJ1-6; possible D gene TRBD1, 6 bases. V lost 4 bases and J 7 bases, leaving 17 bases between the germline ends. Germline CDR1 reads LGHNA; CDR2 reads YNFKEQ. This CDR3 has 16 amino acids. The CDR3 spells CASSPSNEGGNSPLHF. DNA for the CDR3: TGTGCCAGCAGCCCATCTAATGAGGGGGGAAATTCACCCCTCCACTTT.